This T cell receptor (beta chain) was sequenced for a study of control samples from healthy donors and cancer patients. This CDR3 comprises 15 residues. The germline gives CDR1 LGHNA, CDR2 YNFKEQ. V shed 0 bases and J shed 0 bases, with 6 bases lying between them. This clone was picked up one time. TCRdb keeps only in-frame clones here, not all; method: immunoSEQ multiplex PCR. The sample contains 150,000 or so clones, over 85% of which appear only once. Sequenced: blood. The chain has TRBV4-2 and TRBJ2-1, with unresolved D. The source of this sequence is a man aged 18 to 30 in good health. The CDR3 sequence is CASSQEISSYNEQFF. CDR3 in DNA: TGTGCCAGCAGCCAAGAGATAAGCTCCTACAATGAGCAGTTCTTC.